A selection of T cell receptor beta chains follows, all from one sample in a study of PD-L1 blockade in urothelial cancer. Produced via immunoSEQ multiplex PCR; TCRdb's table is partial and in-frame only. This table holds approximately 39,000 clones, about 82% found once. The material was PBMCs, obtained around atezolizumab (anti-PD-L1) treatment. The receptors were gathered from a man older than 75 with urothelial cancer. CDR3s include the opening cysteine and the closing phenylalanine or tryptophan. Fields, in order: D gene, J gene, V gene, clone size, CDR3 protein, CDR3 DNA. The D gene is left open where the match is weak. Rows may omit the clone size; those that give it use once, few, many or a size class.

TRBD1,TRBJ1-4,TRBV28,-,CASSLARGRGEKLFF,TGTGCCAGCAGCCTAGCCAGGGGGCGCGGAGAAAAACTGTTTTTT
TRBD2,TRBJ2-5,TRBV5-1,-,CASSLRGSGETQYF,TGCGCCAGCAGCTTGCGCGGGAGTGGAGAGACCCAGTACTTC
-,TRBJ1-2,TRBV15,-,CATSRDMGGSTYGYTF,TGTGCCACCAGCAGAGATATGGGGGGTTCTACCTATGGCTACACCTTC
-,TRBJ2-3,TRBV5-4,-,CASSLVPVGTDTQYF,TGTGCCAGCAGCTTGGTACCGGTTGGCACAGATACGCAGTATTTT
-,TRBJ2-3,TRBV19,-,CASSTRRDTDTQYF,TGTGCCAGTAGTACGCGCCGGGACACAGATACGCAGTATTTT
-,TRBJ1-1,TRBV7-2,once,CASSVRVGEAFF,TGTGCCAGCAGCGTGAGAGTCGGTGAAGCTTTCTTT
-,TRBJ1-1,TRBV10-3,-,CAISQGNTEAFF,TGTGCCATCTCACAGGGAAACACTGAAGCTTTCTTT
TRBD2,TRBJ2-2,TRBV28,-,CASRPISGRNTGELFF,TGTGCCAGCAGACCTATTAGCGGGAGGAACACCGGGGAGCTGTTTTTT
-,TRBJ2-7,TRBV29-1,-,CSVEIESSYEQYF,TGCAGCGTCGAGATTGAGAGCTCCTACGAGCAGTACTTC
-,TRBJ2-3,TRBV19,-,CASRFRGRTDTQYF,TGTGCCAGCCGATTTCGGGGGAGGACAGATACGCAGTATTTT
TRBD2,TRBJ2-2,TRBV18,-,CASSPSPGTSGRKNTGELFF,TGTGCCAGCTCACCATCGCCCGGGACTAGCGGGAGGAAGAACACCGGGGAGCTGTTTTTT
TRBD1,TRBJ2-1,TRBV5-1,once,CASSPGQGGNEQFF,TGCGCCAGCAGCCCGGGACAGGGGGGCAATGAGCAGTTCTTC
TRBD1,TRBJ2-1,TRBV27,-,CASSLEGAGEQFF,TGTGCCAGCAGTTTAGAGGGGGCAGGTGAGCAGTTCTTC
TRBD1,TRBJ2-1,TRBV2,-,CASMKGAQAYNEQFF,TGTGCCAGCATGAAGGGGGCGCAAGCCTACAATGAGCAGTTCTTC
-,TRBJ2-6,TRBV5-5,few,CASSLSSTRRSGANVLTF,TGTGCCAGCAGCTTGAGCTCTACCCGGAGATCAGGGGCCAACGTCCTGACTTTC
TRBD2,TRBJ2-3,TRBV7-2,-,CASSPFLAVSTDTQYF,TGTGCCAGCAGCCCCTTCCTAGCGGTTAGCACAGATACGCAGTATTTT
TRBD1,TRBJ1-5,TRBV30,-,CAWSVRTGGSQPQHF,TGTGCCTGGAGTGTAAGGACAGGAGGGTCTCAGCCCCAGCATTTT
-,TRBJ2-7,TRBV5-1,-,CASRFTLSSYEQYF,TGCGCCAGCAGGTTTACGCTAAGCTCCTACGAGCAGTACTTC
TRBD1,TRBJ2-3,TRBV5-1,-,CASRPGQRTDTQYF,TGCGCCAGCAGACCGGGACAGCGCACAGATACGCAGTATTTT
TRBD2,TRBJ2-7,TRBV28,-,CASSPPGLAVSYEQYF,TGTGCCAGCAGTCCCCCGGGACTAGCGGTTTCCTACGAGCAGTACTTC
-,TRBJ2-5,TRBV5-1,-,CASSLDTQETQYF,TGCGCCAGCAGCTTAGACACACAAGAGACCCAGTACTTC
-,TRBJ2-7,TRBV2,-,CASSDRATSSYEQYF,TGTGCCAGCAGTGACAGGGCGACTAGCTCCTACGAGCAGTACTTC
TRBD2,TRBJ2-3,TRBV10-2,-,CASSWTSGDTQYF,TGCGCCAGCAGTTGGACTAGCGGAGATACGCAGTATTTT
TRBD2,TRBJ2-2,TRBV19,-,CASRTTSPLTGELFF,TGTGCCAGTAGGACGACTAGCCCCCTCACCGGGGAGCTGTTTTTT
TRBD2,TRBJ2-5,TRBV12-5,-,CASGLVTASGRAGETQYF,TGTGCTAGTGGTTTGGTAACGGCTAGCGGGAGGGCCGGGGAGACCCAGTACTTC
-,TRBJ2-1,TRBV30,-,CAWKYQGGSYNEQFF,TGTGCCTGGAAATACCAGGGAGGTTCCTACAATGAGCAGTTCTTC
TRBD2,TRBJ2-1,TRBV10-2,-,CASRAGTSGYNEQFF,TGCGCCAGCAGGGCCGGGACTAGCGGGTACAATGAGCAGTTCTTC
-,TRBJ1-1,TRBV6-5,-,CASSLTGNTEAFF,TGTGCCAGCAGCCTAACAGGGAACACTGAAGCTTTCTTT
-,TRBJ2-7,TRBV6-4,-,CASSDSGRALSYEQYF,TGTGCCAGCAGTGACTCTGGCAGGGCTCTCTCCTACGAGCAGTACTTC
TRBD1,TRBJ2-1,TRBV4-3,-,CASSRLLSIDRVRGNEQFF,TGCGCCAGCAGCCGATTATTAAGTATTGACAGGGTAAGGGGCAATGAGCAGTTCTTC
-,TRBJ2-3,TRBV30,once,CAWSGRRADTQYF,TGTGCCTGGAGTGGGCGGAGGGCAGATACGCAGTATTTT
-,TRBJ2-7,TRBV7-8,-,CASSFTGSGMYYEQYF,TGTGCCAGCAGCTTCACAGGGTCAGGAATGTACTACGAGCAGTACTTC
-,TRBJ2-2,TRBV15,-,CATSRSIPEANTGELFF,TGTGCCACCAGCAGAAGTATCCCGGAGGCGAACACCGGGGAGCTGTTTTTT
-,TRBJ1-1,TRBV27,-,CASSFNHRTEAFF,TGTGCCAGCAGTTTCAATCACAGGACCGAAGCTTTCTTT
-,TRBJ2-3,TRBV18,once,CASSPLMSTDTQYF,TGTGCCAGCTCACCACTCATGAGCACAGATACGCAGTATTTT
TRBD1,TRBJ1-2,TRBV7-9,-,CASSRTGGASSYGYTF,TGTGCCAGCAGTCGCACAGGGGGCGCGAGTTCCTATGGCTACACCTTC
-,TRBJ1-5,TRBV6-5,-,CASGGRGGNQPQHF,TGTGCCAGTGGGGGCAGGGGAGGCAATCAGCCCCAGCATTTT
TRBD1,TRBJ1-5,TRBV19,-,CASSESTGDNQPQHF,TGTGCCAGTAGTGAGTCGACAGGGGACAATCAGCCCCAGCATTTT
TRBD1,TRBJ1-1,TRBV7-9,medium-sized,CASSWTGREAFF,TGTGCCAGCAGCTGGACAGGGCGTGAAGCTTTCTTT
TRBD2,TRBJ2-7,TRBV2,-,CASKREGLDEQYF,TGTGCCAGCAAGCGGGAGGGCCTCGACGAGCAGTACTTC
TRBD1,TRBJ2-6,TRBV11-2,-,CASSLAAWDRGAGANVLTF,TGTGCCAGCAGCTTAGCCGCGTGGGACAGGGGGGCTGGGGCCAACGTCCTGACTTTC
TRBD1,TRBJ1-2,TRBV27,-,CATEEKPGQGVNGYTF,TGTGCCACCGAAGAAAAGCCGGGACAGGGAGTTAATGGCTACACCTTC
-,TRBJ1-2,TRBV6-5,few,CASTQGLGYGYTF,TGTGCCAGCACCCAGGGTCTGGGTTACGGCTACACCTTC
-,TRBJ1-1,TRBV28,-,CASSAPRGASIGAFF,TGTGCCAGCAGCGCCCCCCGGGGGGCTAGTATTGGAGCTTTCTTT